This TCR beta chain is drawn from a study of molecular identifiers for immune sequencing clone quantification. The overall study: Split five ways in replicates, RNA from about 20,000 or 100,000 naive CD8 cells had four portions sequenced.

This clonotype was counted many times. Each library that profiled naive CD8 cells came from approximately 20,000 to 1,000,000 sorted cells with 10%, 30% or 50% RNA. Sorting recovered naive CD8 T cells on a CD8+CD4-CCR7+CD45RA+ profile. The germline CDR1 and CDR2 sequences are SGDLS and YYNGEE. The ends were cut back, 4 bases at V and 1 base at J, with 11 bases in the middle. The CDR3 contains 14 residues. Previously described methods and listed TCR primers were employed for the bulk TCR libraries. TCRdb independently ran MiXCR on the PCR reads; one entry per CDR3 protein. The top ten hold roughly 0.83% of the sample, which has about 640,000 distinct CDR3 sequences, 20% seen once.

This TCR was sampled from a human donor in good health. Some libraries in this study had Jurkat cell RNA spiked in. Sequencing was carried out using naive CD8+ T cells from blood, with Jurkat cell RNA spiked in. The subset denotes: FACS-sorted CD8+CD4-CCR7+CD45RA+ naive T cells. The gene calls are TRBV9 and TRBJ1-1; D not resolved. The chain's CDR3 is CASSPYGKNTEAFF. The CDR3, as DNA: TGTGCCAGCAGCCCTTATGGAAAGAACACTGAAGCTTTCTTT.